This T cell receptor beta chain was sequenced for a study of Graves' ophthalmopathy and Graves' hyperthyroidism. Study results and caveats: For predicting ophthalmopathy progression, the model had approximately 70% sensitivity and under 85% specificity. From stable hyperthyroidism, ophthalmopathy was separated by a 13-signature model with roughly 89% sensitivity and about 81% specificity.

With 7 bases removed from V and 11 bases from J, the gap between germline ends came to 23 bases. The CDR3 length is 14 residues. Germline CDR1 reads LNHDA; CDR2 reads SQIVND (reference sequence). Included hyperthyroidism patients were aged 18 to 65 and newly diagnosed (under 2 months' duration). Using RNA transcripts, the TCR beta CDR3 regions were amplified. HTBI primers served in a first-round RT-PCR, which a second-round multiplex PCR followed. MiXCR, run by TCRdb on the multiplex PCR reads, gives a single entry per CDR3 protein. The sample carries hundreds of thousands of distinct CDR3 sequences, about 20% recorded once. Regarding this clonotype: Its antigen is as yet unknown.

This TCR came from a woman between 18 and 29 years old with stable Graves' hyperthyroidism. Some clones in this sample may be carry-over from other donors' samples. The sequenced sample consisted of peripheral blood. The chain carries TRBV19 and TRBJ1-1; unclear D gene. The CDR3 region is CASTPLDMGGLAFF. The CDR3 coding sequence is TGTGCCAGTACCCCCTTGGATATGGGCGGGTTGGCTTTCTTT.